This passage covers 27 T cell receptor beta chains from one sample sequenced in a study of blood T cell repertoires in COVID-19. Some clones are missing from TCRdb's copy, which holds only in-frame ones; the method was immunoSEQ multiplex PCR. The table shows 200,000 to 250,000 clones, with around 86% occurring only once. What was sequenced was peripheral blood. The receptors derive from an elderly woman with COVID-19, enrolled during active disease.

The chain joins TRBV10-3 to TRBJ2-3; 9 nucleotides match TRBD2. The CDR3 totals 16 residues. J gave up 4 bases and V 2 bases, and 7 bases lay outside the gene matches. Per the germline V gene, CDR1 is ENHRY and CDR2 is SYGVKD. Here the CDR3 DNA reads TGTGCCATCAGTGAGGTGGGCGCGGGGGGGTCAGATACGCAGTATTTT. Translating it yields CAISEVGAGGSDTQYF.

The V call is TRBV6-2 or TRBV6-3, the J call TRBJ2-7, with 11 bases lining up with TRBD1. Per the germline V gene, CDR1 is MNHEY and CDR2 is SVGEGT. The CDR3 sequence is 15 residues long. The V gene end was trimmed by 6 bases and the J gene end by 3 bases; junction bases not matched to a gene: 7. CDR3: CASSRPGTGGYEQYF. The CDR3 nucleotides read TGTGCCAGCAGCCGCCCTGGGACAGGGGGCTACGAGCAGTACTTC.

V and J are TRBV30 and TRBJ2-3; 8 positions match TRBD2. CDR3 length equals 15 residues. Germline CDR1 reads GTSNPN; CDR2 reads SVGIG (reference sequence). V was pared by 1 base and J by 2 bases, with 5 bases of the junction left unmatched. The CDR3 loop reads CAWSEGGGLTDTQYF. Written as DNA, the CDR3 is TGTGCCTGGAGTGAGGGCGGGGGGCTCACAGATACGCAGTATTTT.

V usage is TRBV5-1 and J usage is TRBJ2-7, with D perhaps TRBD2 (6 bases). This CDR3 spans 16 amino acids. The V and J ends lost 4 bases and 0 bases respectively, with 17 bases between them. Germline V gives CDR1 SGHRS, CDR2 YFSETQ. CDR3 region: CASSRGISGGSYEQYF. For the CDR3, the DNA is TGCGCCAGCAGCCGGGGGATTAGCGGAGGCTCCTACGAGCAGTACTTC. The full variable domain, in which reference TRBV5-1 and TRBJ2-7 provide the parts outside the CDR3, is KAGVTQTPRYLIKTRGQQVTLSCSPISGHRSVSWYQQTPGQGLQFLFEYFSETQRNKGNFPGRFSGRQFSNSRSEMNVSTLELGDSALYLCASSRGISGGSYEQYFGPGTRLTVT.

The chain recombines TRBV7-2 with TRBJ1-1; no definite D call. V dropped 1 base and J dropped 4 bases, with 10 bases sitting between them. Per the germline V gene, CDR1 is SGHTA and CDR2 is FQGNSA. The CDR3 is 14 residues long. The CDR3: CASSLGAKSTEAFF. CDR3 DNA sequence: TGTGCCAGCAGCTTAGGAGCTAAGAGCACTGAAGCTTTCTTT. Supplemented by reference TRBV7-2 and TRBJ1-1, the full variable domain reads GAGVSQSPSNKVTEKGKDVELRCDPISGHTALYWYRQSLGQGLEFLIYFQGNSAPDKSGLPSDRFSAERTGGSVSTLTIQRTQQEDSAVYLCASSLGAKSTEAFFGQGTRLTVV.

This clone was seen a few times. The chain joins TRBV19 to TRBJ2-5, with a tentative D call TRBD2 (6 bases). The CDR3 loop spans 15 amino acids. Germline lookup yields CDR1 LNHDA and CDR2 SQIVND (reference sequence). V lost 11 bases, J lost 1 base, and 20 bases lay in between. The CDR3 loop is CAVGTLVGFQETQYF. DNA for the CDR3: TGTGCCGTAGGGACTCTAGTGGGGTTCCAAGAGACCCAGTACTTC.

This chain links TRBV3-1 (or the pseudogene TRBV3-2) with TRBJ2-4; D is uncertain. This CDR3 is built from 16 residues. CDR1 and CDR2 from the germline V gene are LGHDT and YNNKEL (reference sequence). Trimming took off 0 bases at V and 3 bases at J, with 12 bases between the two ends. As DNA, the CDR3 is TGTGCCAGCAGCCAAGATCGAGGCGTCCTCAAAAACATTCAGTACTTC. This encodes CASSQDRGVLKNIQYF.

This chain's CDR3 is CASRAGLGTDTQYF. In DNA, the CDR3 is TGTGCCAGCAGGGCAGGGTTGGGGACAGATACGCAGTATTTT. The rearrangement joins TRBV2 to TRBJ2-3, with a possible D match to TRBD1 (5 bases). This CDR3 is built from 14 residues. V dropped 6 bases and J dropped 3 bases, with 13 bases sitting between them. CDR1 and CDR2 from the germline V gene are SNHLY and FYNNEI. The variable domain in full, with the rest retrieved from reference TRBV2 and TRBJ2-3, is EPEVTQTPSHQVTQMGQEVILRCVPISNHLYFYWYRQILGQKVEFLVSFYNNEISEKSEIFDDQFSVERPDGSNFTLKIRSTKLEDSAMYFCASRAGLGTDTQYFGPGTRLTVL.

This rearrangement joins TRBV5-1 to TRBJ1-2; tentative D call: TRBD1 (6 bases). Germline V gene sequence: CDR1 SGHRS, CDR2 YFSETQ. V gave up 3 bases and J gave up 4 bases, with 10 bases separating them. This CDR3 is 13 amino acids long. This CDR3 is CASSWDNFYGYTF. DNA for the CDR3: TGCGCCAGCAGCTGGGACAACTTCTATGGCTACACCTTC.

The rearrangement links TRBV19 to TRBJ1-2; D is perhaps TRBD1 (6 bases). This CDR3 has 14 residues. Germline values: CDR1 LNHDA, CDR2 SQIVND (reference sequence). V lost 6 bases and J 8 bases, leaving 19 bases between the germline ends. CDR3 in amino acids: CASRDSGTRGGYTF. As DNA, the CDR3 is TGTGCCAGTAGGGACTCCGGGACACGTGGCGGCTACACCTTC. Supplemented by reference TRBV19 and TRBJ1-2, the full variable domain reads DGGITQSPKYLFRKEGQNVTLSCEQNLNHDAMYWYRQDPGQGLRLIYYSQIVNDFQKGDIAEGYSVSREKKESFPLTVTSAQKNPTAFYLCASRDSGTRGGYTFGSGTRLTVV.

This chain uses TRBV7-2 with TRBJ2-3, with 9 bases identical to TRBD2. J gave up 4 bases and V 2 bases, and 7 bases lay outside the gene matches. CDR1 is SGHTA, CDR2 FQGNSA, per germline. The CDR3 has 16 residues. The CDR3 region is CASSLKFRGRADTQYF. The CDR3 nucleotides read TGTGCCAGCAGCTTAAAGTTCCGCGGGAGGGCAGATACGCAGTATTTT.

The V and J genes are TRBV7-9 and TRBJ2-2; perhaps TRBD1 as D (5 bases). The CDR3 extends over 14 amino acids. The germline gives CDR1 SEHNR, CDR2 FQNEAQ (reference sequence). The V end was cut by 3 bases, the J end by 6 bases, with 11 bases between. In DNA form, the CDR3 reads TGTGCCAGCAGCTTGGTCCAGGGTCCCGGGGAGCTGTTTTTT. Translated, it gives CASSLVQGPGELFF.

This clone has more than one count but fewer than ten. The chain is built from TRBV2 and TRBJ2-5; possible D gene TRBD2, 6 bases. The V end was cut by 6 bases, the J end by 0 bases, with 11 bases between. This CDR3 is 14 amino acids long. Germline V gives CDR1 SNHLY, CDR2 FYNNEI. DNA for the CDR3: TGTGCCAGCAGCGGGAGTATGTACCAAGAGACCCAGTACTTC. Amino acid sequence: CASSGSMYQETQYF.

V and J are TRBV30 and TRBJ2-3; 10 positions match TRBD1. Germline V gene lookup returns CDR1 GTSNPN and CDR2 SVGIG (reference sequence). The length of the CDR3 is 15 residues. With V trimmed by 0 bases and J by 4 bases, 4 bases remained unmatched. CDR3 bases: TGTGCCTGGAGTGTTTTGACAGGGGGCCCAGATACGCAGTATTTT. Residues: CAWSVLTGGPDTQYF.

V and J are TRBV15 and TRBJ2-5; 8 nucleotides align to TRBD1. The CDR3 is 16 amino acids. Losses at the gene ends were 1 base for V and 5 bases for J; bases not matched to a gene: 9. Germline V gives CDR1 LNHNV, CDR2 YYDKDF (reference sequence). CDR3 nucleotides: TGTGCCACCAGCAGAGGGATAGACAGGGGACGGGAGACCCAGTACTTC. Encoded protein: CATSRGIDRGRETQYF.

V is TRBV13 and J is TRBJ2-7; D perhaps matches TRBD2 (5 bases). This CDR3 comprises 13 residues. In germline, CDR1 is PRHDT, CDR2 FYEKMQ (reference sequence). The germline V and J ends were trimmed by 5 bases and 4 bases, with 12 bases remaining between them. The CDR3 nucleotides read TGTGCCAGCAGCCTGACGGGAAGGTACGAGCAGTACTTC. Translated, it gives CASSLTGRYEQYF.

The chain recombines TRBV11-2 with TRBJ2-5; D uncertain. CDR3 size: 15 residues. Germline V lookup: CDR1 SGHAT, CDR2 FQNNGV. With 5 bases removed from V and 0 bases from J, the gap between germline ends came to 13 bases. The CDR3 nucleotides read TGTGCCAGCAGCCCTAGGTCCGGGTACCAAGAGACCCAGTACTTC. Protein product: CASSPRSGYQETQYF. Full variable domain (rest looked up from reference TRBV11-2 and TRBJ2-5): EAGVAQSPRYKIIEKRQSVAFWCNPISGHATLYWYQQILGQGPKLLIQFQNNGVVDDSQLPKDRFSAERLKGVDSTLKIQPAKLEDSAVYLCASSPRSGYQETQYFGPGTRLLVL.

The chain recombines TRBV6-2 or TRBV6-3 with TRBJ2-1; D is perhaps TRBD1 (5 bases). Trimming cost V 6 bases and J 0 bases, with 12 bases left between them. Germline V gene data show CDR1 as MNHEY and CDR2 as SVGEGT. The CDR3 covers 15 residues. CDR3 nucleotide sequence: TGTGCCAGCAGCCTGGACAACCCCTCCTACAATGAGCAGTTCTTC. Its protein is CASSLDNPSYNEQFF.

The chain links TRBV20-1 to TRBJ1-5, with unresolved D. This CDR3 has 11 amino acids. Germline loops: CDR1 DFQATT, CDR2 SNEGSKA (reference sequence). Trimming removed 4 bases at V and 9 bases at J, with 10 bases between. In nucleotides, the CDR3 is TGCAGTGCTAAGAACGGGGTGCCCCAGCATTTT. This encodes CSAKNGVPQHF.

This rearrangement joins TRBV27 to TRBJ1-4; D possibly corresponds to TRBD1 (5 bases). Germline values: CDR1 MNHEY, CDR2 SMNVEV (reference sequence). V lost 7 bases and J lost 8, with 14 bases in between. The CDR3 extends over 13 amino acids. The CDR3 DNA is TGTGCCAGCACCCGCCAGGGTGGGGAAAAACTGTTTTTT. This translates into CASTRQGGEKLFF.

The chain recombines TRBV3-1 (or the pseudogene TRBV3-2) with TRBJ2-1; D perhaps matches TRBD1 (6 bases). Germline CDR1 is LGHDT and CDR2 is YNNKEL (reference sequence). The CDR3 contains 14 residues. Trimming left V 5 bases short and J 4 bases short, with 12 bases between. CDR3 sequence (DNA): TGTGCCAGCAGCGACTCCGGACAGTACAATGAGCAGTTCTTC. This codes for CASSDSGQYNEQFF.

The CDR3 reads CASSRGQNTEAFF. CDR3 DNA: TGTGCCAGCAGCCGCGGACAGAACACTGAAGCTTTCTTT. The chain carries TRBV5-5 and TRBJ1-1; a possible D gene is TRBD1 (5 bases). The ends were cut back, 4 bases at V and 1 base at J, with 8 bases in the middle. Germline V gives CDR1 SGHKS, CDR2 YYEKEE (reference sequence). The CDR3 is 13 amino acids.

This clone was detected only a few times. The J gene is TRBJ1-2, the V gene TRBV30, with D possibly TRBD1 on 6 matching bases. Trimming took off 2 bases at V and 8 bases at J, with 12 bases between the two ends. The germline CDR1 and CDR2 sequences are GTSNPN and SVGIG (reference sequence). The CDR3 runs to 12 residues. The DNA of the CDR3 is TGTGCCTGGAGTCTCCTGGGGGCCGGCTACACCTTC. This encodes CAWSLLGAGYTF.

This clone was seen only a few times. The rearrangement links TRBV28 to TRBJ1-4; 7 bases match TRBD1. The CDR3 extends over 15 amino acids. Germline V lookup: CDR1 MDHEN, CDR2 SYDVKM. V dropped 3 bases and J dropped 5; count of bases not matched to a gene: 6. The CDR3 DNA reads TGTGCCAGCAGTTTCTCGACAGGGCTAAATGAAAAACTGTTTTTT. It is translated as CASSFSTGLNEKLFF.

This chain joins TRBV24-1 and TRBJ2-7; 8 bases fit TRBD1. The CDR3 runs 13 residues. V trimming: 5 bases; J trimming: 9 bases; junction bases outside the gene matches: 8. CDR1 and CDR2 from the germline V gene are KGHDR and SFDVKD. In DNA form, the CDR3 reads TGTGCCACCAGTGTCCAGGGGGCAGCGGGGCAGTACTTC. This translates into CATSVQGAAGQYF.

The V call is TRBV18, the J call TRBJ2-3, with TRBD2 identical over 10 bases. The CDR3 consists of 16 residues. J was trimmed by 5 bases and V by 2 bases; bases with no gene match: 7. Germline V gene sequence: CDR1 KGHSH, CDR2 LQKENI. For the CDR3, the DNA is TGTGCCAGCTCACCAATGACTAGCGGGTCGCAAGATACGCAGTATTTT. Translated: CASSPMTSGSQDTQYF.

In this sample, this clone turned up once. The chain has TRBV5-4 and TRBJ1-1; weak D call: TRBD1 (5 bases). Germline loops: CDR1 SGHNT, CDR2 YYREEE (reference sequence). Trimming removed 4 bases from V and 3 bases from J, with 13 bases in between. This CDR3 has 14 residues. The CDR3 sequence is CASSTQGWDTEAFF. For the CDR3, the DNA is TGTGCCAGCAGCACGCAGGGATGGGACACTGAAGCTTTCTTT.